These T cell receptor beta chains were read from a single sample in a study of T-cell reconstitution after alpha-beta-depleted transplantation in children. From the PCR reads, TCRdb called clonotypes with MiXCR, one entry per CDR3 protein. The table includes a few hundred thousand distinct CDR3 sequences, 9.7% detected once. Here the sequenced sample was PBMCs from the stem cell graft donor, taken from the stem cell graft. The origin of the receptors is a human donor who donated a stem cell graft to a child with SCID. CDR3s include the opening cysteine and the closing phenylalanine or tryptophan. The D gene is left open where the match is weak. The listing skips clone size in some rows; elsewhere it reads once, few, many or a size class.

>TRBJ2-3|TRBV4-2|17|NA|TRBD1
CASSQLPTGVDTDTQYF
TGTGCCAGCAGCCAACTACCGACAGGGGTAGACACAGATACGCAGTATTTT
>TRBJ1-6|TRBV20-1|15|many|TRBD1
CSARDRQGARSPLHF
TGCAGTGCTAGAGATAGACAGGGGGCGAGGTCACCCCTCCACTTT
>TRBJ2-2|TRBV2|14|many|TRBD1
CATLRDRNTGELFF
TGTGCCACCCTCCGGGACAGGAACACCGGGGAGCTGTTTTTT
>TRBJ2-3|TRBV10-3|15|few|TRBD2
CAISVGLAGRDTQYF
TGTGCCATCAGTGTGGGTCTAGCGGGGAGAGATACGCAGTATTTT
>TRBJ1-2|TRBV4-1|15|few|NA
CASSQDGEYGYGYTF
TGCGCCAGCAGCCAAGATGGGGAATATGGCTATGGCTACACCTTC
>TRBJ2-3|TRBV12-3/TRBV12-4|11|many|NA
CASSLWDTQYF
TGTGCCAGCAGCCTCTGGGATACGCAGTATTTT
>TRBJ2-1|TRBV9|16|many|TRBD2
CASSVGTSGAYNEQFF
TGTGCCAGCAGCGTAGGGACTAGCGGTGCCTACAATGAGCAGTTCTTC
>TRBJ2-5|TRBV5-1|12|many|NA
CASNDGLETQYF
TGCGCCAGCAACGACGGCCTAGAGACCCAGTACTTC
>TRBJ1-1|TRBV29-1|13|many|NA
CSVERDSNTEAFF
TGCAGCGTTGAACGGGACTCGAACACTGAAGCTTTCTTT
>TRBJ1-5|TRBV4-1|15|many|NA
CASSQDGQVNQPQHF
TGCGCCAGCAGCCAAGACGGGCAGGTAAATCAGCCCCAGCATTTT
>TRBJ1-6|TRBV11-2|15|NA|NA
CASSGGWGANSPLHF
TGTGCCAGCAGCGGCGGTTGGGGTGCTAATTCACCCCTCCACTTT
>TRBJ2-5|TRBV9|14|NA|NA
CASSTSGGIETEYF
TGTGCCAGCAGCACTAGTGGGGGGATAGAGACCGAGTACTTC
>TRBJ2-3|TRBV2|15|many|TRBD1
CASSYTGGSTDTQYF
TGTGCCAGCAGTTATACAGGGGGGAGCACAGATACGCAGTATTTT
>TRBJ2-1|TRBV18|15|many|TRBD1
CASTTGTRSYNEQFF
TGTGCCAGCACGACAGGGACCCGCTCCTACAATGAGCAGTTCTTC
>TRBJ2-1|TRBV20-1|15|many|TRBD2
CSARDSLAGDNEQFF
TGCAGTGCTAGAGATAGCCTAGCGGGAGACAATGAGCAGTTCTTC
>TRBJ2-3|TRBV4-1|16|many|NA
CASSQGRRGRTDTQYF
TGCGCCAGCAGCCAAGGACGGCGGGGACGCACAGATACGCAGTATTTT
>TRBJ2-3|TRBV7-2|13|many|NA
CASSLGSADTQYF
TGTGCCAGCAGCTTGGGCAGCGCAGATACGCAGTATTTT
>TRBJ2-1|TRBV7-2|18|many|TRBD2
CASSLGYTGTSGVGEQFF
TGTGCCAGCAGCTTAGGCTATACCGGGACTAGCGGAGTCGGTGAGCAGTTCTTC
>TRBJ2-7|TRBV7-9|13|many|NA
CASSPWDRYEQYF
TGTGCCAGCAGCCCCTGGGACCGCTACGAGCAGTACTTC
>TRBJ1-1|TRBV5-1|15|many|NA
CASSPRDPGNTEAFF
TGCGCCAGCAGCCCCCGGGACCCCGGGAACACTGAAGCTTTCTTT
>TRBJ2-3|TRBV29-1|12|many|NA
CSVGGITDTQYF
TGCAGCGTTGGAGGAATCACAGATACGCAGTATTTT
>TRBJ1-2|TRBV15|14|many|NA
CATSLNQGIDGYTF
TGTGCCACCAGCCTGAACCAGGGTATCGATGGCTACACCTTC
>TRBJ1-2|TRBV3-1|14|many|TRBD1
CASSPTGDHYGYTF
TGTGCCAGCAGCCCGACAGGGGACCACTATGGCTACACCTTC
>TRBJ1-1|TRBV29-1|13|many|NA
CSAYPGMNTEAFF
TGCAGCGCCTACCCGGGAATGAACACTGAAGCTTTCTTT
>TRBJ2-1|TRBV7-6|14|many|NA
CASSLVTYPGEQFF
TGTGCCAGCAGCTTAGTAACCTACCCGGGAGAGCAGTTCTTC
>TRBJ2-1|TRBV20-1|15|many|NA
CSARASTNSYNEQFF
TGCAGTGCTAGAGCTTCGACCAACTCCTACAATGAGCAGTTCTTC
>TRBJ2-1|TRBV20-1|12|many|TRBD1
CSATQGGDEQFF
TGCAGTGCTACACAGGGGGGTGATGAGCAGTTCTTC
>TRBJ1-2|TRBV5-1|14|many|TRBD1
CASSLERGRGDYTF
TGCGCCAGCAGCTTGGAGAGGGGGCGAGGTGACTACACCTTC
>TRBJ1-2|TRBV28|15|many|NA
CASSNPSTGLYGYTF
TGTGCCAGCAGTAACCCCTCGACGGGCCTTTATGGCTACACCTTC
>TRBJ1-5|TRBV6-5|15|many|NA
CASTPPGISNQPQHF
TGTGCCAGCACACCCCCAGGGATAAGCAATCAGCCCCAGCATTTT
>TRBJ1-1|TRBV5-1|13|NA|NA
CAGSLSPYTEAFF
TGCGCCGGCAGCTTGTCTCCATATACTGAAGCTTTCTTT
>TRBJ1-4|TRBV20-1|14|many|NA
CSARISDSHEKLFF
TGCAGTGCTAGAATCTCGGACAGCCATGAAAAACTGTTTTTT
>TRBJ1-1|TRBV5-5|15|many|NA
CASSFSGEGNTEAFF
TGTGCCAGCAGCTTTTCAGGGGAAGGGAACACTGAAGCTTTCTTT
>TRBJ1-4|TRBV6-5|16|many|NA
CASSYARKGKDEKLFF
TGTGCCAGCAGTTACGCACGAAAGGGGAAGGATGAAAAACTGTTTTTT
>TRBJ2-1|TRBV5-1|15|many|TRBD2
CASSPGLAGGNEQFF
TGCGCCAGCAGCCCAGGACTAGCGGGGGGTAATGAGCAGTTCTTC
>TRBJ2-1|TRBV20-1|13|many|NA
CSASRDTNNEQFF
TGCAGTGCTTCCAGGGACACTAACAATGAGCAGTTCTTC
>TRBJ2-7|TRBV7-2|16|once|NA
CASSQRGARSSYEQYF
TGTGCCAGCAGCCAAAGGGGGGCAAGGAGCTCCTACGAGCAGTACTTC
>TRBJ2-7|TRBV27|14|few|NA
CASSPNQGVYEQYF
TGTGCCAGCAGTCCAAACCAGGGAGTCTACGAGCAGTACTTC
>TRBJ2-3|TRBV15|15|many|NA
CATSRGRGPTDTQYF
TGTGCCACCAGCAGAGGACGGGGCCCCACAGATACGCAGTATTTT
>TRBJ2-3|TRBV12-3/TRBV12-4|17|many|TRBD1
CASSHNVGTGVRDTQYF
TGTGCCAGCAGTCATAACGTGGGGACAGGGGTTAGAGATACGCAGTATTTT